This TCR beta chain was documented in a study of blood T cell repertoires in COVID-19. Enrollment of patients from Seattle took place during active infection, with longitudinal follow-up. The V gene lost 8 bases and the J gene lost 1 base, with 17 bases spanning the gap. Germline-derived CDR1 and CDR2 are WSHSY and SAAADI. The CDR3 covers 15 residues. Original handling: Nucleated cell number was recorded as an estimate derived from reference gene primer amplification. Only in-frame clones appear in the TCRdb table, and some are missing; sequencing was by immunoSEQ multiplex PCR. V and J calls and clone size are copied from that table; D and trimming were computed from the DNA. The sample includes a few hundred thousand clones, roughly 86% of them seen just once.

The receptor's source is a woman aged 30 to 39 with COVID-19, enrolled during active disease. V usage is TRBV10-2 and J usage is TRBJ1-1; tentative D call: TRBD1 (5 bases). The sequenced material came from peripheral blood. The chain's CDR3 is CASGTGGLGNTEAFF. The CDR3 DNA reads as TGCGCCAGCGGGACCGGGGGGTTGGGGAACACTGAAGCTTTCTTT.